The 20 T cell receptor beta chains below were found in one sample sequenced in a study of T-cell memory formation after mild COVID-19. TCRdb re-derived calls from the 5' RACE reads in MiXCR, one entry per CDR3 protein. The sample lists about 340,000 distinct CDR3 sequences, over 10% seen once, with 20% to 25% in the top ten. The sequenced sample was PBMCs or a T cell subset sorted from them (not recorded which). These receptor sequences come from a man aged 18 to 30 who had mild COVID-19 (a few samples of this study predate the infection). Cell type and time point are not known.

This clonotype turned up a few times. Here the CDR3 DNA reads TGTGCCAGCAAGCTATTGAGCTCCTACAATGAGCAGTTCTTC. This translates into CASKLLSSYNEQFF. The chain couples TRBV2 to TRBJ2-1; D uncertain. The ends were cut back, 7 bases at V and 0 bases at J, with 10 bases in the middle. The germline gives CDR1 SNHLY, CDR2 FYNNEI. The CDR3 length is 14 residues.

V usage is TRBV6-6 and J usage is TRBJ2-4, with unresolved D. The CDR3 covers 14 residues. Germline assignment: CDR1 MNHNY and CDR2 SVGAGI (reference sequence). V was pared by 9 bases and J by 0 bases, with 12 bases between. The CDR3 sequence: CARGSGEAKNIQYF. The CDR3, as DNA: TGTGCCAGGGGATCAGGAGAAGCCAAAAACATTCAGTACTTC.

The table lists this clonotype with a few counts. The V and J genes are TRBV6-5 and TRBJ1-2, with D perhaps TRBD1 (6 bases). Trimming removed 2 bases at V and 0 bases at J, with 13 bases between. Germline V gene data show CDR1 as MNHEY and CDR2 as SVGAGI. The CDR3 spans 16 residues. This CDR3 is CASSYTLWTANYGYTF. The CDR3 DNA reads as TGTGCCAGCAGTTACACCTTATGGACAGCTAACTATGGCTACACCTTC.

V and J are TRBV5-6 and TRBJ2-3, with unresolved D. The CDR3 covers 14 residues. The V gene's germline CDR1 is SGHDT and CDR2 YYEEEE. V shed 3 bases and J shed 3 bases, with 11 bases lying between them. The CDR3 sequence is CASSSRYYTDTQYF. CDR3 bases: TGTGCCAGCAGCTCCCGGTACTATACAGATACGCAGTATTTT. The whole variable domain, remainder taken from reference TRBV5-6 and TRBJ2-3, is DAGVTQSPTHLIKTRGQQVTLRCSPKSGHDTVSWYQQALGQGPQFIFQYYEEEERQRGNFPDRFSGHQFPNYSSELNVNALLLGDSALYLCASSSRYYTDTQYFGPGTRLTVL.

This clonotype appeared many times. This sequence joins TRBV12-5 and TRBJ2-7; 7 nucleotides agree with TRBD1. Trimming at V came to 3 bases and at J to 6 bases, leaving 8 bases not matched to a gene. In germline, CDR1 is LGHNT, CDR2 FRNRAP. This CDR3 region has 14 residues. CDR3: CASGFNRGASEQYF. The CDR3 bases are TGTGCTAGTGGTTTCAACAGGGGAGCCTCCGAGCAGTACTTC.

The rearrangement links TRBV19 to TRBJ2-3, with TRBD2 as a possible D gene (6 bases). Looked up from germline, CDR1 is LNHDA and CDR2 is SQIVND (reference sequence). The CDR3 runs 15 residues. Deletions cut 2 bases from V and 2 bases from J, with 11 bases between. Here the CDR3 DNA reads TGTGCCAGTAGTATAACGAGCGGGTACACAGATACGCAGTATTTT. Its translation: CASSITSGYTDTQYF.

This chain uses TRBV27 with TRBJ1-1, with D possibly matching TRBD1 (5 bases). This CDR3 has 15 residues. V was pared by 1 base and J by 1 base, with 10 bases between. Germline loops: CDR1 MNHEY, CDR2 SMNVEV (reference sequence). CDR3 protein: CASSLWGGGNTEAFF. In nucleotides, the CDR3 is TGTGCCAGCAGTTTATGGGGCGGGGGGAACACTGAAGCTTTCTTT.

In this sample, this clonotype turned up a few times. Here the CDR3 DNA reads TGTGCCAGCAGCAATCCCGACAGGTTGGGGGAGTACTTC. It translates to CASSNPDRLGEYF. The V gene is TRBV5-6, the J gene TRBJ2-7; possibly TRBD1 for D (6 bases). Trimming cost V 4 bases and J 11 bases, with 19 bases left between them. Germline CDR1 SGHDT, CDR2 YYEEEE. The CDR3 runs 13 residues.

This clonotype showed up many times. The chain joins TRBV24-1 to TRBJ1-1; D uncertain. The germline V and J ends were trimmed by 4 bases and 2 bases, with 7 bases remaining between them. This CDR3 has 13 amino acids. Per the germline V gene, CDR1 is KGHDR and CDR2 is SFDVKD. The CDR3 sequence: CATSDIENTEAFF. DNA for the CDR3: TGTGCCACCAGTGACATCGAAAACACTGAAGCTTTCTTT.

V gene TRBV4-2 combines with J gene TRBJ1-3; no definite D call. With 1 base removed from V and 2 bases from J, the gap between germline ends came to 12 bases. CDR3 length: 16 amino acids. Per germline, CDR1 LGHNA and CDR2 YNFKEQ. The chain's CDR3 is CASSQGPYAAGNTIYF. The CDR3 coding sequence is TGTGCCAGCAGCCAAGGACCCTACGCGGCTGGAAACACCATATATTTT.

The chain has TRBV29-1 and TRBJ1-1, with D uncertain. Trimming removed 7 bases at V and 1 base at J, with 10 bases between. The CDR3 totals 12 residues. CDR1 SQVTM and CDR2 ANQGSEA come from the germline V gene. The CDR3 region is CSAHAGNTEAFF. The CDR3 DNA follows: TGCAGCGCGCACGCAGGGAACACTGAAGCTTTCTTT. The whole variable domain, filled in from reference TRBV29-1 and TRBJ1-1, reads SAVISQKPSRDICQRGTSLTIQCQVDSQVTMMFWYRQQPGQSLTLIATANQGSEATYESGFVIDKFPISRPNLTFSTLTVSNMSPEDSSIYLCSAHAGNTEAFFGQGTRLTVV.

This clonotype appeared a few times. The CDR3 loop is CASSDATSGGFGRETQYF. CDR3 DNA: TGCGCCAGCAGCGACGCGACTAGCGGGGGGTTTGGTAGGGAGACCCAGTACTTC. The chain links TRBV4-1 to TRBJ2-5; 13 bases align to TRBD2. The CDR3 is 18 amino acids. J lost 5 bases, V lost 5 bases, and 14 bases had no gene match. Germline V CDR1 and CDR2: MGHRA, YSYEKL.

At least ten counts were recorded for this clonotype. V and J are TRBV7-9 and TRBJ2-3; 9 bases align to TRBD2. The CDR3 has 14 amino acids. With 4 bases clipped from V and 4 bases from J, the junction kept 3 bases outside the gene matches. Germline CDR1 SEHNR, CDR2 FQNEAQ (reference sequence). This CDR3 is CASSSGLASDTQYF. CDR3 DNA: TGTGCCAGCAGCTCGGGACTAGCTTCAGATACGCAGTATTTT. The whole variable domain, remainder taken from reference TRBV7-9 and TRBJ2-3, is DTGVSQNPRHKITKRGQNVTFRCDPISEHNRLYWYRQTLGQGPEFLTYFQNEAQLEKSRLLSDRFSAERPKGSFSTLEIQRTEQGDSAMYLCASSSGLASDTQYFGPGTRLTVL.

The chain joins TRBV4-1 to TRBJ2-3; D ambiguous. Germline-derived CDR1 and CDR2 are MGHRA and YSYEKL. Between the trimmed V and J ends, which lost 1 base and 1 base, there was a span of 9 bases. The CDR3 is made up of 15 amino acids. This CDR3 reads CASSQGPGRTDTQYF. The CDR3 coding sequence is TGCGCCAGCAGCCAAGGTCCGGGCCGCACAGATACGCAGTATTTT.

J is TRBJ2-3 and V is TRBV6-6; possibly TRBD1 for D (6 bases). This CDR3 spans 15 amino acids. The V gene's germline CDR1 is MNHNY and CDR2 SVGAGI (reference sequence). V dropped 6 bases and J dropped 1 base, with 14 bases sitting between them. CDR3 in DNA: TGTGCCAGCAGCTACAGGGTAACGGGCACAGATACGCAGTATTTT. It translates to CASSYRVTGTDTQYF.

The chain combines TRBV9 with TRBJ2-3; no clear D. The CDR3 is 16 residues long. CDR1 and CDR2 (germline): SGDLS, YYNGEE. Between the trimmed V and J ends, which lost 0 bases and 1 base, there was a span of 12 bases. CDR3 in amino acids: CASSVAANLGTDTQYF. CDR3 coding DNA: TGTGCCAGCAGCGTAGCGGCAAACTTGGGCACAGATACGCAGTATTTT.

This chain uses TRBV20-1 with TRBJ1-2; 7 bases fit TRBD1. The CDR3 totals 15 residues. V gave up 2 bases and J gave up 3 bases; unmatched junction bases: 9. Germline V lookup: CDR1 DFQATT, CDR2 SNEGSKA (reference sequence). CDR3 sequence reads: CSARPFDRVDYGYTF. The CDR3 DNA follows: TGCAGTGCTAGACCCTTCGACAGGGTCGACTATGGCTACACCTTC.

CDR3 nucleotides: TGTGCCAGCACCGCGGGCAGGGGGCTATCCTACGAGCAGTACTTC. As protein: CASTAGRGLSYEQYF. The chain recombines TRBV12-3 or TRBV12-4 with TRBJ2-7, with 8 bases aligning to TRBD1. This CDR3 comprises 15 residues. J lost 1 base, V lost 7 bases, and 9 bases had no gene match.

The chain has TRBV7-6 and TRBJ1-2; D not certain. CDR1 is SGHVS and CDR2 is FNYEAQ in the germline V gene. Trimming shortened V by 1 base and J by 5 bases, and 8 bases separated the two germline ends. This CDR3 has 13 amino acids. CDR3 sequence reads: CASSLGQEYGYTF. The CDR3 coding sequence is TGTGCCAGCAGCTTAGGGCAGGAGTATGGCTACACCTTC.

This clonotype was seen ten or more times. The chain links TRBV4-2 to TRBJ2-7; 15 nucleotides agree with TRBD2. Germline lookup yields CDR1 LGHNA and CDR2 YNFKEQ. The CDR3 sequence is 14 residues long. The V segment lost 4 bases and the J segment 6 bases; nucleotides outside the gene matches: 1. CDR3 protein: CASSPGLAGGEQYF. The CDR3 DNA reads as TGTGCCAGCAGCCCGGGACTAGCGGGGGGCGAGCAGTACTTC.